The entry below gives a single T cell receptor beta chain sequence along with its context. Its antigen remains unidentified. These data belong to a study of cytomegalovirus exposure and HLA in healthy donors. Study-wide points: Relative to equally common others, HLA-associated TCR beta chains showed greater clonal expansion in a later analysis. The authors enumerated under 200 TCR beta chains as linked to cytomegalovirus. Earlier findings revealed that most TCR beta V segments proved productive either about 87% or about 30% of the time. Accurate predictions that matched the HLA-A and HLA-B alleles of most subjects were reportedly made from TCR beta sequences.

Both 60 Vbeta primers and 13 Jbeta primers went into the PCR. Method: immunoSEQ multiplex PCR; TCRdb's copy keeps in-frame clones and lacks some. The repertoire holds hundreds of thousands of clones, about 80% seen once, with over 1.1% in the top ten. CDR1 and CDR2 (germline): SNHLY, FYNNEI. The V and J ends lost 4 bases and 2 bases respectively, with 11 bases between them. The CDR3 is 14 residues long. Sample: PBMCs. The genes are TRBV2 and TRBJ1-2; no firm D call. This clonotype was obtained from a girl under 18 in good health and CMV-seronegative. CDR3: CASSVEAANYGYTF. The CDR3 DNA sequence: TGTGCCAGCAGTGTAGAGGCAGCCAACTATGGCTACACCTTC.